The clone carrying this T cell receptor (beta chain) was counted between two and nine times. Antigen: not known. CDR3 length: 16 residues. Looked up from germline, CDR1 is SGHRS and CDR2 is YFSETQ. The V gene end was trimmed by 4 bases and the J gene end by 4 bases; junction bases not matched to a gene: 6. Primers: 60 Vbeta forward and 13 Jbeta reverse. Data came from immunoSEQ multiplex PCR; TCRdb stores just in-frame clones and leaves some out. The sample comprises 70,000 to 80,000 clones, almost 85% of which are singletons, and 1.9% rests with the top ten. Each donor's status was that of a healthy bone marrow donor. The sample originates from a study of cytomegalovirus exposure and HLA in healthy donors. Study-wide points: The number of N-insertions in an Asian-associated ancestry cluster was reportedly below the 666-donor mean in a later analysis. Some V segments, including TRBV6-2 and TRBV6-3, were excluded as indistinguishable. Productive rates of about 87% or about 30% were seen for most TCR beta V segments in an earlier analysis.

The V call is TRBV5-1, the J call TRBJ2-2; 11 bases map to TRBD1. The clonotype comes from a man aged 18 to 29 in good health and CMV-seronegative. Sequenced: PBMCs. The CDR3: CASSKGQGVVTGELFF. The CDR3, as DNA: TGCGCCAGCAGCAAGGGACAGGGGGTCGTCACCGGGGAGCTGTTTTTT. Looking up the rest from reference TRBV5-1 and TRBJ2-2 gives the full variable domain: KAGVTQTPRYLIKTRGQQVTLSCSPISGHRSVSWYQQTPGQGLQFLFEYFSETQRNKGNFPGRFSGRQFSNSRSEMNVSTLELGDSALYLCASSKGQGVVTGELFFGEGSRLTVL.